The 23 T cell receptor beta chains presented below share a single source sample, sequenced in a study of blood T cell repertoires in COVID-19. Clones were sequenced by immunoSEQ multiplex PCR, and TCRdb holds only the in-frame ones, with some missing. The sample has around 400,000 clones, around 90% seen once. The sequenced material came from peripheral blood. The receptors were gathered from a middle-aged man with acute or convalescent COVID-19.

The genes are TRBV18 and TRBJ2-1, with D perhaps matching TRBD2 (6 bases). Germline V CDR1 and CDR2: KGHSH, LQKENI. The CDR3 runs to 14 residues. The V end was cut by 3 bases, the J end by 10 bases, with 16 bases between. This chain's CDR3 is CASSPGGGNREQFF. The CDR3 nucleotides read TGTGCCAGCTCACCGGGGGGAGGAAATAGAGAGCAGTTCTTC.

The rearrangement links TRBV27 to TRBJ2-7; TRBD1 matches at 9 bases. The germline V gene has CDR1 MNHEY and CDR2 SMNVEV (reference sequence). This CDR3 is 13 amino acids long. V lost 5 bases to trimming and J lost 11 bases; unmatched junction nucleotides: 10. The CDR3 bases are TGTGCCAGCAGTGGCCCGGGACAGGGAGACAAGTACTTC. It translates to CASSGPGQGDKYF.

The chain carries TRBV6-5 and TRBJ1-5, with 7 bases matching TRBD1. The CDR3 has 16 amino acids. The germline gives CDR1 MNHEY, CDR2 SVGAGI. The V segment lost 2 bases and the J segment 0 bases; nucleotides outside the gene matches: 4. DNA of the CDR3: TGTGCCAGCAGTTACCCGGACAGGATTAGCAATCAGCCCCAGCATTTT. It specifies CASSYPDRISNQPQHF.

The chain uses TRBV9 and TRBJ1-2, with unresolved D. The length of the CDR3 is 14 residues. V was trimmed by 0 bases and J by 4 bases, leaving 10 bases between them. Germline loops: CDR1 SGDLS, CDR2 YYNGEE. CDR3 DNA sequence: TGTGCCAGCAGCGTAGCTGAGGGAGCCTATGGCTACACCTTC. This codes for CASSVAEGAYGYTF.

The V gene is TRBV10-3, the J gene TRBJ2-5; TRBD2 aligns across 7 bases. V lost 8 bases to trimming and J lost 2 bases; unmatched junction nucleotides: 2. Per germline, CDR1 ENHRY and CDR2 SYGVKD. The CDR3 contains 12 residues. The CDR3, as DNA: TGTGCCATCCGCGGGAGACAAGAGACCCAGTACTTC. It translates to CAIRGRQETQYF.

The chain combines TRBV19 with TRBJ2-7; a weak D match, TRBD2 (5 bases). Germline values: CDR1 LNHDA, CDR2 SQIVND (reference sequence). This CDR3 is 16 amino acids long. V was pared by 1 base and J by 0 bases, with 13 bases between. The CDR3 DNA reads TGTGCCAGTAGTATAGGTTCGGAGGTTAGCTCCTACGAGCAGTACTTC. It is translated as CASSIGSEVSSYEQYF.

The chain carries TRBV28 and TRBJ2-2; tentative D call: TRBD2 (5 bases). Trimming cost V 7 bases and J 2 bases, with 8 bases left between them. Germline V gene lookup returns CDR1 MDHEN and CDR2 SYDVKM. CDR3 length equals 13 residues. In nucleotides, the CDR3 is TGTGCCAGCACTGGGAGTAACACCGGGGAGCTGTTTTTT. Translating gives CASTGSNTGELFF.

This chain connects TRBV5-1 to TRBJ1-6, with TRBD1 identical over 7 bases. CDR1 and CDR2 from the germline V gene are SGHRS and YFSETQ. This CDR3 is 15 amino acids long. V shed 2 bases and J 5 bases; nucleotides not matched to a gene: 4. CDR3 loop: CASSFSGTDNSPLHF. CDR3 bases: TGCGCCAGCAGCTTCTCGGGGACAGATAATTCACCCCTCCACTTT.

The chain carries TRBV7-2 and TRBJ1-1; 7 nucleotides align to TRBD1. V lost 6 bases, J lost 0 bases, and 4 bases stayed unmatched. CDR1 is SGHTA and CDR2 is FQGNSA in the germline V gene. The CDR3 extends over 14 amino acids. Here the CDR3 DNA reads TGTGCCAGCAGTCAGACAGGGTTGAACACTGAAGCTTTCTTT. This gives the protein CASSQTGLNTEAFF.

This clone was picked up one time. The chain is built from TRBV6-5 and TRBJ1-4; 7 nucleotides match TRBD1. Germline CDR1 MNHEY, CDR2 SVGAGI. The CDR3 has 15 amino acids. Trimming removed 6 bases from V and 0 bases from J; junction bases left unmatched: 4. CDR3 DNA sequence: TGTGCCAGCAGAGACAGGGTGGCAACTAATGAAAAACTGTTTTTT. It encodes CASRDRVATNEKLFF.

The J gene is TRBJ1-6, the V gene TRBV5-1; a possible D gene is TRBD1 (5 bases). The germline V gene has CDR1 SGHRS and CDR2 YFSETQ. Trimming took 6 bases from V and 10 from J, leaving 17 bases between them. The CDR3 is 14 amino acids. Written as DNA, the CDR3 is TGCGCCAGCACAGAGGGACGGGGGGACTCACCCCTCCACTTT. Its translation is CASTEGRGDSPLHF.

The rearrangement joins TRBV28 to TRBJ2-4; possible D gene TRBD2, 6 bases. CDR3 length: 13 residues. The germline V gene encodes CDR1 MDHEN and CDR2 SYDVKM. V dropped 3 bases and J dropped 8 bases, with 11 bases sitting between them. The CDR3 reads CASSLAGSDIQYF. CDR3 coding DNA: TGTGCCAGCAGTTTGGCGGGGTCGGACATTCAGTACTTC.

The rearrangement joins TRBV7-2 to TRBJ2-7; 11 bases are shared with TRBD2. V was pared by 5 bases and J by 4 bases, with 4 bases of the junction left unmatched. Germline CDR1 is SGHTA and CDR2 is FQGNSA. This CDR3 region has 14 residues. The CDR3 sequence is CASSSRTSGYEQYF. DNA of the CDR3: TGTGCCAGCAGCAGCCGGACTAGCGGGTACGAGCAGTACTTC.

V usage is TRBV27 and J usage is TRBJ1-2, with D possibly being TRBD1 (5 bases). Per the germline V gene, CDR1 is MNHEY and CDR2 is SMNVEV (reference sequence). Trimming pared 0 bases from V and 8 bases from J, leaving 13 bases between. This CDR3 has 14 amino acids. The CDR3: CASSLSRDRSGYTF. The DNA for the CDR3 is TGTGCCAGCAGTTTATCCAGGGATAGGTCCGGCTACACCTTC.

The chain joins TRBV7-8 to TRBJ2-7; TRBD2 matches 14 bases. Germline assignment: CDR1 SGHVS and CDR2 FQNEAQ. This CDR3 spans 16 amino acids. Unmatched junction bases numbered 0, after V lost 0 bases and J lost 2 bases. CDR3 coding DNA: TGTGCCAGCAGCTTAGCGACTAGCGGGGGGGCCTACGAGCAGTACTTC. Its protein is CASSLATSGGAYEQYF.

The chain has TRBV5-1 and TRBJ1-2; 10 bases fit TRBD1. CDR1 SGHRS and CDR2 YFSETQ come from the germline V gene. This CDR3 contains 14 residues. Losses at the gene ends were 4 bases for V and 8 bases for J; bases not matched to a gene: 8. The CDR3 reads CASSEWDRGSGYTF. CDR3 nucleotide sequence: TGCGCCAGCAGCGAGTGGGACAGGGGCAGCGGCTACACCTTC. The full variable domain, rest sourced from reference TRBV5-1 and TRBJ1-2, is KAGVTQTPRYLIKTRGQQVTLSCSPISGHRSVSWYQQTPGQGLQFLFEYFSETQRNKGNFPGRFSGRQFSNSRSEMNVSTLELGDSALYLCASSEWDRGSGYTFGSGTRLTVV.

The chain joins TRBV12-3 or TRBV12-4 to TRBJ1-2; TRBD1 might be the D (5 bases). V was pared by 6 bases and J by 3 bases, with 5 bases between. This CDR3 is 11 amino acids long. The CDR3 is CASRTDYGYTF. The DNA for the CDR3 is TGTGCCAGCAGGACAGACTATGGCTACACCTTC.

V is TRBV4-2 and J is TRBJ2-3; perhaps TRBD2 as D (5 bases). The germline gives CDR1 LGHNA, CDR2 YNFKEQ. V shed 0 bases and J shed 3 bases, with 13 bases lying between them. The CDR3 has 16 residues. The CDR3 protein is CASSQESRAGTDTQYF. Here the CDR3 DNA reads TGTGCCAGCAGCCAAGAGTCGCGGGCGGGTACAGATACGCAGTATTTT.

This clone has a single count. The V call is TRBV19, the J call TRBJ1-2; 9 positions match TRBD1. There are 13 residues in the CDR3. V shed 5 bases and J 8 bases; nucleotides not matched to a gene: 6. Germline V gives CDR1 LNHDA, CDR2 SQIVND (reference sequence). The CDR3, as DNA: TGTGCCAGTAGTCCTCGGACAGGGGTCGGCTACACCTTC. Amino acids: CASSPRTGVGYTF.

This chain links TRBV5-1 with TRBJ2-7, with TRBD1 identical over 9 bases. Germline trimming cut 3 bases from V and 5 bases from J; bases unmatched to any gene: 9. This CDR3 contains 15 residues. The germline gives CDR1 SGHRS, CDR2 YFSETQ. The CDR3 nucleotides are TGCGCCAGCAGCTGGGACGCCGGGACAGGGAACGAGCAGTACTTC. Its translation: CASSWDAGTGNEQYF.

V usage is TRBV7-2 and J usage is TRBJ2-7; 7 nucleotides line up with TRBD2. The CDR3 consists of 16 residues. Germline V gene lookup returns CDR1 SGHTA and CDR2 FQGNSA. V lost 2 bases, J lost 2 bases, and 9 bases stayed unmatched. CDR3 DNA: TGTGCCAGCAGCTTATTCAGGGCGGGGGAGCCCTACGAGCAGTACTTC. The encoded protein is CASSLFRAGEPYEQYF.

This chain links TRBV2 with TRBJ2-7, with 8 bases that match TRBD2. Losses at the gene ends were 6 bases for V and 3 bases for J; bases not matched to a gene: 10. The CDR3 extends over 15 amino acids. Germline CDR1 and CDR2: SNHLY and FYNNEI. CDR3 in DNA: TGTGCCAGCAGGGACCGGACTAGCACGCACTACGAGCAGTACTTC. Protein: CASRDRTSTHYEQYF.

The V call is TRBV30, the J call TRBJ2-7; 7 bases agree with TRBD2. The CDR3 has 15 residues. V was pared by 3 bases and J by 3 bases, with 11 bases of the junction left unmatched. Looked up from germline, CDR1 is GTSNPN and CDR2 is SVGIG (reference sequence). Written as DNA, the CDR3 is TGTGCCTGGAGGGGGGGGATCAACGGTTTCTACGAGCAGTACTTC. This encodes CAWRGGINGFYEQYF.